These T cell receptor beta chains were read from a single sample in a study of T cells after yellow fever vaccination. MiXCR, applied by TCRdb to the 5' RACE reads, yields one record per CDR3 protein. The table has about 210,000 distinct CDR3 sequences, less than 3.5% seen once. The starting material was CD4+ T cells sorted from PBMCs, obtained 10 days after the yellow fever booster vaccination. The receptor set was obtained from a man between 18 and 29 years old who received the YFV17D yellow fever vaccine. Each CDR3 is given with its conserved first and last residue. The D gene is left open where the match is weak. Clone size is given for some rows only: seen once, a few or many times, or a class if the clone is expanded.

V: TRBV21-1; size: few; D: NA; J: TRBJ1-5; CDR3: CASSTTATGSNQPQHF; DNA: TGTGCCAGCAGCACGACCGCGACAGGTAGCAATCAGCCCCAGCATTTT
V: TRBV5-4; size: NA; D: NA; J: TRBJ2-3; CDR3: CASSLNGRGHTDTQYF; DNA: TGTGCCAGCAGCTTGAACGGGAGGGGGCACACAGATACGCAGTATTTT
V: TRBV11-2; size: many; D: NA; J: TRBJ2-5; CDR3: CASSLALTGTKETQYF; DNA: TGTGCCAGCAGCTTAGCACTTACCGGCACCAAAGAGACCCAGTACTTC
V: TRBV7-9; size: NA; D: TRBD1; J: TRBJ1-2; CDR3: CASSRGTAYGYTF; DNA: TGTGCCAGCAGCCGAGGGACAGCCTATGGCTACACCTTC
V: TRBV5-1; size: NA; D: NA; J: TRBJ2-1; CDR3: CASSARGDSYNEQFF; DNA: TGCGCCAGCAGCGCCAGGGGTGATAGCTACAATGAGCAGTTCTTC
V: TRBV28; size: few; D: NA; J: TRBJ1-6; CDR3: CASRGLDSPLHF; DNA: TGTGCCAGCCGGGGGTTGGATTCACCCCTCCACTTT
V: TRBV7-2; size: NA; D: NA; J: TRBJ1-5; CDR3: CASSSGGVGGGNQPQHF; DNA: TGTGCCAGCAGCTCCGGAGGGGTCGGCGGGGGCAATCAGCCCCAGCATTTT
V: TRBV7-2; size: many; D: NA; J: TRBJ2-3; CDR3: CASSPPGQARDTQYF; DNA: TGTGCCAGCAGCCCCCCGGGGCAGGCGAGAGATACGCAGTATTTT
V: TRBV6-2/TRBV6-3; size: NA; D: TRBD2; J: TRBJ2-1; CDR3: CASNGGGYNEQFF; DNA: TGTGCCAGCAATGGGGGGGGCTACAATGAGCAGTTCTTC
V: TRBV27; size: NA; D: NA; J: TRBJ1-5; CDR3: CASSPESNQPQHF; DNA: TGTGCCAGCAGCCCAGAAAGCAATCAGCCCCAGCATTTT
V: TRBV5-1; size: few; D: NA; J: TRBJ2-3; CDR3: CASSSRDPTDTQYF; DNA: TGCGCCAGCAGCTCGAGAGACCCCACAGATACGCAGTATTTT
V: TRBV6-5; size: few; D: TRBD1; J: TRBJ2-7; CDR3: CASSNRDSYEQYF; DNA: TGTGCCAGCAGTAACCGGGACAGCTACGAGCAGTACTTC
V: TRBV7-2; size: many; D: TRBD2; J: TRBJ2-1; CDR3: CASSLERGGRDEQFF; DNA: TGTGCCAGCAGCTTAGAACGGGGGGGCCGGGATGAGCAGTTCTTC
V: TRBV12-3/TRBV12-4; size: NA; D: NA; J: TRBJ2-1; CDR3: CASSFVRGEQFF; DNA: TGTGCCAGCAGTTTTGTCCGAGGGGAGCAGTTCTTC
V: TRBV12-3/TRBV12-4; size: many; D: TRBD1; J: TRBJ1-2; CDR3: CASSKRDREFSGYTF; DNA: TGTGCCAGCAGCAAGCGGGACAGGGAATTCTCAGGCTACACCTTC
V: TRBV12-3/TRBV12-4; size: many; D: NA; J: TRBJ1-2; CDR3: CASSRRTANYGYTF; DNA: TGTGCCAGCAGTAGGCGGACAGCCAACTATGGCTACACCTTC
V: TRBV19; size: NA; D: NA; J: TRBJ2-3; CDR3: CASSMGALTDTQYF; DNA: TGTGCCAGTAGTATGGGGGCTTTAACGGATACGCAGTATTTT
V: TRBV20-1; size: few; D: TRBD1; J: TRBJ2-1; CDR3: CSARDTGAAYNEQFF; DNA: TGCAGTGCTAGAGATACAGGGGCAGCCTACAATGAGCAGTTCTTC
V: TRBV7-3; size: NA; D: NA; J: TRBJ1-6; CDR3: CASSLRGDNSPLHF; DNA: TGTGCCAGCAGCTTAAGAGGGGATAATTCACCCCTCCACTTT
V: TRBV2; size: few; D: TRBD1; J: TRBJ2-3; CDR3: CASSTWTGASADTQYF; DNA: TGTGCCAGCAGTACCTGGACAGGGGCCAGCGCAGATACGCAGTATTTT
V: TRBV12-3/TRBV12-4; size: NA; D: NA; J: TRBJ1-6; CDR3: CASSYGAFTPLHF; DNA: TGTGCCAGCAGTTATGGTGCTTTTACACCCCTCCACTTT
V: TRBV19; size: NA; D: TRBD2; J: TRBJ2-1; CDR3: CASTKTWRGGFNEQFF; DNA: TGTGCCAGTACTAAGACCTGGCGGGGGGGCTTTAATGAGCAGTTCTTC
V: TRBV12-3/TRBV12-4; size: few; D: TRBD2; J: TRBJ2-7; CDR3: CASSRTSGTYEQYF; DNA: TGTGCCAGCAGTCGGACTAGCGGGACGTACGAGCAGTACTTC
V: TRBV4-2; size: many; D: TRBD2; J: TRBJ2-3; CDR3: CASSQGVAGGTDTQYF; DNA: TGTGCCAGCAGCCAAGGCGTAGCGGGGGGGACAGATACGCAGTATTTT
V: TRBV3-1; size: many; D: NA; J: TRBJ2-1; CDR3: CASSPSSGEQFF; DNA: TGTGCCAGCAGCCCATCGAGCGGGGAGCAGTTCTTC
V: TRBV5-1; size: many; D: NA; J: TRBJ2-3; CDR3: CASGSELDTQYF; DNA: TGCGCCAGCGGATCTGAATTAGATACGCAGTATTTT
V: TRBV7-2; size: many; D: TRBD1; J: TRBJ1-2; CDR3: CASSSVTGVGGYTF; DNA: TGTGCCAGCAGCTCGGTCACAGGGGTGGGAGGCTACACCTTC
V: TRBV3-1; size: NA; D: TRBD1; J: TRBJ2-7; CDR3: CASGDREGEQYF; DNA: TGTGCCAGCGGGGACAGGGAGGGCGAGCAGTACTTC
V: TRBV5-5; size: many; D: NA; J: TRBJ1-2; CDR3: CASRSLILYGYTF; DNA: TGTGCCAGCCGGAGTCTAATTCTCTATGGCTACACCTTC
V: TRBV7-2; size: few; D: TRBD1; J: TRBJ2-3; CDR3: CASSSTGVRDTQYF; DNA: TGTGCCAGCAGCTCGACAGGGGTAAGAGATACGCAGTATTTT
V: TRBV11-2; size: NA; D: NA; J: TRBJ2-1; CDR3: CASSLERLGVLFF; DNA: TGTGCCAGCAGCTTAGAAAGGCTTGGTGTGTTATTCTTC
V: TRBV7-7; size: many; D: NA; J: TRBJ2-2; CDR3: CASSLEGRGNTGELFF; DNA: TGTGCCAGCAGCTTAGAAGGCAGGGGTAACACCGGGGAGCTGTTTTTT
V: TRBV11-2; size: many; D: NA; J: TRBJ1-2; CDR3: CASSSNRDSLYGYTF; DNA: TGTGCCAGCAGCTCGAACAGGGATTCCCTCTATGGCTACACCTTC
V: TRBV5-1; size: many; D: NA; J: TRBJ2-6; CDR3: CASSFFSGANVLTF; DNA: TGCGCCAGCAGCTTCTTCTCTGGGGCCAACGTCCTGACTTTC
V: TRBV4-2; size: many; D: NA; J: TRBJ2-2; CDR3: CASSQDPVPGTGELFF; DNA: TGTGCCAGCAGCCAAGATCCCGTACCGGGGACCGGGGAGCTGTTTTTT
V: TRBV5-1; size: NA; D: NA; J: TRBJ2-5; CDR3: CASSLVNRVQETQYF; DNA: TGCGCCAGCAGCTTGGTTAACAGAGTCCAAGAGACCCAGTACTTC
V: TRBV20-1; size: NA; D: TRBD1; J: TRBJ2-1; CDR3: CSDQTGQGRQFF; DNA: TGCAGTGATCAAACCGGACAGGGAAGGCAGTTCTTC
V: TRBV4-1; size: NA; D: NA; J: TRBJ1-3; CDR3: CASSQEEQRSSGNTIYF; DNA: TGCGCCAGCAGCCAAGAAGAGCAACGGAGCTCTGGAAACACCATATATTTT
V: TRBV7-7; size: NA; D: TRBD2; J: TRBJ2-1; CDR3: CASSRLGEGPYNEQFF; DNA: TGTGCTAGCAGCCGCCTCGGGGAGGGACCCTACAATGAGCAGTTCTTC
V: TRBV5-1; size: few; D: TRBD1; J: TRBJ2-5; CDR3: CASSFGGLGQGETQYF; DNA: TGCGCCAGCAGCTTCGGGGGTTTGGGACAGGGAGAGACCCAGTACTTC
V: TRBV7-2; size: NA; D: TRBD1; J: TRBJ1-6; CDR3: CASSLFGTGVYNSPLHF; DNA: TGTGCCAGCAGCTTATTTGGGACAGGCGTCTATAATTCACCCCTCCACTTT
V: TRBV20-1; size: many; D: NA; J: TRBJ1-1; CDR3: CSASTGNSNTEAFF; DNA: TGCAGTGCTAGCACAGGGAACTCTAACACTGAAGCTTTCTTT
V: TRBV6-5; size: few; D: NA; J: TRBJ2-7; CDR3: CASRWGPSEQYF; DNA: TGTGCCAGCAGGTGGGGACCCTCAGAGCAGTACTTC
V: TRBV10-3; size: NA; D: NA; J: TRBJ2-7; CDR3: CAISDKAPRSSEQYF; DNA: TGTGCCATCAGTGACAAGGCCCCGAGATCCAGCGAGCAGTACTTC
V: TRBV6-6; size: many; D: NA; J: TRBJ1-2; CDR3: CASSETSAALLSRGYTF; DNA: TGTGCCAGCAGTGAAACTAGCGCGGCACTTTTATCGCGGGGCTACACCTTC
V: TRBV7-2; size: many; D: NA; J: TRBJ2-6; CDR3: CASSVTSGANVLTF; DNA: TGTGCCAGTTCAGTTACCTCCGGGGCCAACGTCCTGACTTTC
V: TRBV12-3/TRBV12-4; size: many; D: NA; J: TRBJ1-5; CDR3: CASSPEVQGNQPQHF; DNA: TGTGCCAGCAGCCCCGAGGTCCAGGGAAATCAGCCCCAGCATTTT
V: TRBV2; size: few; D: NA; J: TRBJ1-1; CDR3: CASRKTQGANTEAFF; DNA: TGTGCCAGCCGGAAAACACAGGGCGCGAACACTGAAGCTTTCTTT
V: TRBV20-1; size: NA; D: NA; J: TRBJ1-4; CDR3: CSARQAGLVNGKLFF; DNA: TGCAGTGCCAGACAGGCGGGTTTGGTAAATGGAAAACTGTTTTTT
V: TRBV4-3; size: many; D: TRBD1; J: TRBJ2-4; CDR3: CASPGTAAKSGQLNIQYF; DNA: TGCGCCAGCCCTGGAACTGCAGCCAAGTCGGGACAGCTAAACATTCAGTACTTC
V: TRBV20-1; size: many; D: TRBD2; J: TRBJ2-1; CDR3: CSAPVGGFSYNEQFF; DNA: TGCAGTGCTCCGGTGGGGGGGTTCTCCTACAATGAGCAGTTCTTC
V: TRBV11-2; size: many; D: NA; J: TRBJ2-1; CDR3: CASSLGYRNEQFF; DNA: TGTGCCAGCAGCTTAGGGTACAGAAATGAGCAGTTCTTC
V: TRBV25-1; size: NA; D: NA; J: TRBJ1-2; CDR3: CASSEYGIDFYGYTF; DNA: TGTGCCAGCAGTGAATATGGGATAGATTTCTATGGCTACACCTTC
V: TRBV7-3; size: NA; D: NA; J: TRBJ1-1; CDR3: CASSHMRDTEAFF; DNA: TGTGCCAGCAGCCATATGAGGGACACTGAAGCTTTCTTT